These T cell receptor beta chains were read from a single sample in a study of blood T cell repertoires in COVID-19. Profiled with immunoSEQ multiplex PCR; TCRdb holds only in-frame clones, not every one. The sample records 95,000 to 150,000 clones, about four fifths being singletons. The source material was PBMCs or T cells enriched from blood (not recorded which). All receptors derive from a woman aged 25 to 39 who had recovered from COVID-19. Each CDR3 is given with its conserved first and last residue. A D gene is named only where the DNA matches it firmly. The size entry is marked missing in some rows and otherwise reads once, few, many or a size class.

once NA TRBJ2-3 TRBV7-9 TGTGCCAGCAGCCTCCCCACAGATACGCAGTATTTT CASSLPTDTQYF
NA NA TRBJ1-3 TRBV2 TGTGCCAGCAGGGATGACAGGCGCACCTACCATGGAAACACCATATATTTT CASRDDRRTYHGNTIYF
NA TRBD1 TRBJ1-2 TRBV7-9 TGTGCCAGCAGCTCTCAGACAGGGAACTATGGCTACACCTTC CASSSQTGNYGYTF
few NA TRBJ1-2 TRBV5-4 TGTGCCAGCAGCTTGGGGGACATCGGCTACACCTTC CASSLGDIGYTF
NA NA TRBJ1-5 TRBV7-2 TGTGCCAGCAGCTTAATTACAGGTGGATATCAGCCCCAGCATTTT CASSLITGGYQPQHF
few NA TRBJ2-7 TRBV7-7 TGTGCTAGCAGCTTATTACGTGGGCACGCTTCCTACGAGCAGTACTTC CASSLLRGHASYEQYF
NA NA TRBJ1-2 TRBV7-9 TGTGCCAGCAGCTTAGAAGGTCTCGACGGGGGCTACACCTTC CASSLEGLDGGYTF
NA TRBD2 TRBJ2-1 TRBV28 TGTGCCAGCAGTTTGCTAGCGGGAGGGCGTGAGCAGTTCTTC CASSLLAGGREQFF
once NA TRBJ1-5 TRBV24-1 TGTGCCACCAGTCGCGGGGATCAGCCCCAGCATTTT CATSRGDQPQHF
NA TRBD1 TRBJ2-1 TRBV5-8 TGTGCCAGCAGCCCCGGGACAGGGGGCGATTATGAGCAGTTCTTC CASSPGTGGDYEQFF
NA NA TRBJ2-7 TRBV4-3 TGCGCCAGCAGCCAAGGAGCGGCGGACCGTTCCTACGAGCAGTACTTC CASSQGAADRSYEQYF
NA TRBD2 TRBJ2-1 TRBV4-3 TGCGCCAGCAGCCAGGCCATCTTAGCGGGAAGCTCCTACAATGAGCAGTTCTTC CASSQAILAGSSYNEQFF
NA TRBD1 TRBJ1-4 TRBV30 TGTGCCTGGAGGGTAAGTCCCCCCTCGCCGGGACAGGGGGATGGTAATGAAAAACTGTTTTTT CAWRVSPPSPGQGDGNEKLFF
NA TRBD1 TRBJ1-2 TRBV29-1 TGCAGCGTTGAACTGCGGGACAGTTCTAACTATGGCTACACCTTC CSVELRDSSNYGYTF
NA TRBD2 TRBJ2-3 TRBV5-1 TGCGCCAGCAGCTTGGGGTCTTGGACTAGCGGGAGGGATACGCAGTATTTT CASSLGSWTSGRDTQYF
NA TRBD1 TRBJ1-3 TRBV28 TGTGCCAGCAGGCCTCATCCGGGACAGGGCTCTGGAAACACCATATATTTT CASRPHPGQGSGNTIYF
NA TRBD1 TRBJ2-7 TRBV7-9 TGTGCCAGCAGTTCACTGGCCGGGACAGAATTTTACGAGCAGTACTTC CASSSLAGTEFYEQYF
NA NA TRBJ1-5 TRBV18 TGTGCCAGCTCACCGGGGACTCCAGAGTCGGGGCCCCAGCATTTT CASSPGTPESGPQHF
NA NA TRBJ1-6 TRBV30 TGTGCCTGGAGTGTATCAGGCCGGCTGGTTTCACCCCTCCACTTT CAWSVSGRLVSPLHF
few NA TRBJ1-6 TRBV6-4 TGTGCCAGCAGTGACGGAGGGTCGGAAAATTCACCCCTCCACTTT CASSDGGSENSPLHF